This TCR beta chain was recorded in a study of tumor and adjacent non-tumor tissue in lung cancer. The template was RNA from unsorted bulk tissue. A modified ARM-PCR protocol with three rounds of nested PCR amplified TCRbeta. TCRdb analysed the multiplex PCR reads with MiXCR anew, one entry per CDR3 protein. The sample carries some 84,000 distinct CDR3 sequences, about 66% recorded once. Whole-study results and caveats: Tumor TCR diversity, when higher, was linked to shorter survival.

Concerning this clonotype: What it binds is not known. One end of the junction does not line up with germline, which may come from a read error.

The clonotype was recovered from an older man with non-small cell lung cancer. Input material: lung tumor tissue.

The CDR3 is CASGLGAGDRVEASF. The CDR3 region has the DNA TGTGCTAGTGGTTTGGGTGCAGGGGACCGGGTTGAAGCTTCCTTT. The chain uses TRBV12-5 and TRBJ1-1, with D perhaps matching TRBD1 (6 bases). Germline V gene sequence: CDR1 LGHNT, CDR2 FRNRAP. The CDR3 runs to 15 residues.